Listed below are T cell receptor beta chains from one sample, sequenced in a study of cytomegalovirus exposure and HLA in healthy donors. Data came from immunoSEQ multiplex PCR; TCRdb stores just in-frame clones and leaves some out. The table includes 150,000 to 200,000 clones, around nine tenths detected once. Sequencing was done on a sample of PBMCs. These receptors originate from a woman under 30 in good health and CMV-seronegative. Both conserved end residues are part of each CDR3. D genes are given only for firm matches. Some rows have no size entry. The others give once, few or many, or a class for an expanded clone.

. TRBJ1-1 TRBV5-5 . TGTGCCAGCAGCCGAACACTGAACACTGAAGCTTTCTTT CASSRTLNTEAFF
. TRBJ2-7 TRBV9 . TGTGCCAGCAGCGTGAACTCGCCTACCTACGAGCAGTACTTC CASSVNSPTYEQYF
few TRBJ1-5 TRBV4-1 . TGCGCCAGCAGCCACGGGGGAGGGCCGGGGCAGCCCCAGCATTTT CASSHGGGPGQPQHF
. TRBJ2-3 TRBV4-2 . TGTGCCAGCAGCCAAGCGTTGACAGCAATTAGCACAGATACGCAGTATTTT CASSQALTAISTDTQYF
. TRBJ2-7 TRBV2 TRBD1 TGTGCCAGCAGTCGGACAGGGGGCTCCTACGAGCAGTACTTC CASSRTGGSYEQYF
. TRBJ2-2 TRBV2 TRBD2 TGTGCCAGCAGTGCGCGACTAGCTTACACCGGGGAGCTGTTTTTT CASSARLAYTGELFF
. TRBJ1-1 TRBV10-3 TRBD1 TGTGCCATCAGTGATGCAGGGGGCAGGACTGAAGCTTTCTTT CAISDAGGRTEAFF
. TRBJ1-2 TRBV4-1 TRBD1 TGCGCCAGCAGCCAAGGAGGGGCCGGGACAGGGTTCATCACCTTC CASSQGGAGTGFITF
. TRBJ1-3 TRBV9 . TGTGCCAGCAGCGCCCAAGCTGGTCGACAGAGCTCTGGAAACACCATATATTTT CASSAQAGRQSSGNTIYF
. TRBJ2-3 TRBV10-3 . TGTGCCATCAGCGAGCAGGGGACAGATACGCAGTATTTT CAISEQGTDTQYF
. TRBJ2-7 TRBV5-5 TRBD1 TGTGCCAGCAGCTTCCGGGACAGGGACCACGAGCAGTACTTC CASSFRDRDHEQYF
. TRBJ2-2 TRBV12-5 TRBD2 TGTGCTAGTGGGAGCGGGAGGAATAACGGGGAGCTGTTTTTT CASGSGRNNGELFF
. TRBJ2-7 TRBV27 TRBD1 TGTGCCAGCAGCCGGGGGGACAGGGTAGGCGAGCAGTACTTC CASSRGDRVGEQYF
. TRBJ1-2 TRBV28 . TGTGCCAGCAGTTTGAGTACAGATGGCTATGGCTACACCTTC CASSLSTDGYGYTF
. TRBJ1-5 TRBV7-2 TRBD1 TGTGCCAGCAGCTTAACAGGGGGCAATCAGCCCCAGCATTTT CASSLTGGNQPQHF
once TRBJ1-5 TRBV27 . TGTGCCAGCAGTCCGGGGTGGGCCAATCAGCCCCAGCATTTT CASSPGWANQPQHF
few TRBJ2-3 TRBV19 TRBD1 TGTGCCAGCACCCACAACAGGGGTGGAGATACGCAGTATTTT CASTHNRGGDTQYF
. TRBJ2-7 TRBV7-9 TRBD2 TGTGCCAGCGGGAGCGGGAACGGCGAGCAGTACTTC CASGSGNGEQYF
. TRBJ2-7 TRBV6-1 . TGTGCCAGCAGTGATCGGGGGATGGGCAAGTCCGCCTACGAGCAGTACTTC CASSDRGMGKSAYEQYF
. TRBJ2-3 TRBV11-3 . TGTGCCAGCAGCTTAGGGGCAGTTGTTGGCACAGATACGCAGTATTTT CASSLGAVVGTDTQYF
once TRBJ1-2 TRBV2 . TGTGCCAGCAAGGCGGAGGTCAACTATGGCTACACCTTC CASKAEVNYGYTF
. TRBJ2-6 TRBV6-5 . TGTGCCACGCGCCTCTCTGGGGCCAACGTCCTGACTTTC CATRLSGANVLTF
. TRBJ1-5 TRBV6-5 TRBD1 TGTGCCAGCAGGACAGGGGTTGGTCAGCCCCAGCATTTT CASRTGVGQPQHF
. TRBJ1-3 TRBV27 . TGTGCCAGCAGCGGGGGGGACACCATATATTTT CASSGGDTIYF
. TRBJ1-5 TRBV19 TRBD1 TGTGCCAGTAACCCCGTGGGACAGGGATCCAATCAGCCCCAGCATTTT CASNPVGQGSNQPQHF
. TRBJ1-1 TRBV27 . TGTGCCAGCAGTTTAGGGGGAGGGAGGGCTTTCTTT CASSLGGGRAFF
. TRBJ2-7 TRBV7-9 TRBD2 TGTGCCAGCAGACCCGGACTAGGAGCCTACGAGCAGTACTTC CASRPGLGAYEQYF
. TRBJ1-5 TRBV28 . TGTGCCAGCAGAAGATTTGGAGATAGCAATCAGCCCCAGCATTTT CASRRFGDSNQPQHF
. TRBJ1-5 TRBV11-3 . TGTGCCAGCAGCCCCTCGGCGGGTTCGGTGGCTCAGCCCCAGCATTTT CASSPSAGSVAQPQHF
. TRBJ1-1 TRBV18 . TGTGCCAGCTCACGACAGGCTGCCGAAGCTTTCTTT CASSRQAAEAFF
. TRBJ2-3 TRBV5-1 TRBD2 TGCGCCAGCAGCCGGACTAGCGGGGGCAGCACAGATACGCAGTATTTT CASSRTSGGSTDTQYF
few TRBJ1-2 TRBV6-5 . TGTGCCAGCGGGGCAGGGTCTAACTATGGCTACACCTTC CASGAGSNYGYTF
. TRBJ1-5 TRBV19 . TGTGCCAGTAGGTTTTCCGGGGGCAATCAGCCCCAGCATTTT CASRFSGGNQPQHF
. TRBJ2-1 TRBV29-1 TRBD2 TGCAGCGTTGAGACTAGCGGGAGTTCCAATGAGCAGTTCTTC CSVETSGSSNEQFF
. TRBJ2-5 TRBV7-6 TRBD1 TGTGCCAGCAGCTTAGGTCCGACAGGGGGGGAGACCCAGTACTTC CASSLGPTGGETQYF
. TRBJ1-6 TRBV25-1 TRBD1 TGTGCCAGCAGTGACTGGGACAGGAAGTCACCCCTCCACTTT CASSDWDRKSPLHF
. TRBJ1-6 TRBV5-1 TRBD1 TGCGCCAGCAAGCGAGGGGACAGGGAGAACGGCAATAATTCACCCCTCCACTTT CASKRGDRENGNNSPLHF
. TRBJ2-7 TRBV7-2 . TGTGCCAGCAGCTTAAAGAACTCACTGGAGCAGTACTTC CASSLKNSLEQYF
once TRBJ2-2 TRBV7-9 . TGTGCTAGGGAGGGGGTGAACACCGGGGAGCTGTTTTTT CAREGVNTGELFF
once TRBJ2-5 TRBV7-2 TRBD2 TGTGCCAGCAGCTTCCGGACTAGCGGAGTTGAGACCCAGTACTTC CASSFRTSGVETQYF
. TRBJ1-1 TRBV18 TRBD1 TGTGCCAGCTCACCACAGGGGGCATCCACTGAAGCTTTCTTT CASSPQGASTEAFF
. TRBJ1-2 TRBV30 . TGTGCCTGGAGTCGGGGTGTCTATGGCTACACCTTC CAWSRGVYGYTF
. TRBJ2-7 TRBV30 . TGTGCCTGGAGTCCCGGTATCTACGAGCAGTACTTC CAWSPGIYEQYF
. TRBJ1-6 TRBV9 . TGTGCCAGCAGCCCGGAGGGCTCCTATAATTCACCCCTCCACTTT CASSPEGSYNSPLHF
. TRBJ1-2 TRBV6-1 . TGTGCCAGCAGTGAAGTGGGGGCGCCTAACTATGGCTACACCTTT CASSEVGAPNYGYTF
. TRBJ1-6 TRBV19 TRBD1 TGTGCCAGCAGTGCCCGGACAGGGATAGGTTCACCCCTCCACTTT CASSARTGIGSPLHF
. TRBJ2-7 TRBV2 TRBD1 TGTGCCAGCAACACAGGGGAAGCCTACGAGCAGTACTTC CASNTGEAYEQYF
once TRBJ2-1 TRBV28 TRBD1 TGTGCCAGCAGTTGGTGGACAGGGGGAGGTAATGAGCAGTTCTTC CASSWWTGGGNEQFF
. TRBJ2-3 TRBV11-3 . TGTGCCAGCGATCGAGACAGTGGGAGGACAGATACGCAGTATTTT CASDRDSGRTDTQYF
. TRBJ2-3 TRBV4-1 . TGCGCCAGCAGCTTCCAAAGCACAGATACGCAGTATTTT CASSFQSTDTQYF
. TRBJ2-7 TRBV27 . TGTGCCAGCAGTTTATCGGGGGGGGCCGATCTGGGCGACGAGCAGTACTTC CASSLSGGADLGDEQYF
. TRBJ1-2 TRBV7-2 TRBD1 TGTGCCAGCAGCTATGTCGGGACAGGGGTTTATGGCTACACCTTC CASSYVGTGVYGYTF
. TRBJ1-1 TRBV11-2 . TGTGCCAGCAGCCCACAATACACTGAAGCTTTCTTT CASSPQYTEAFF
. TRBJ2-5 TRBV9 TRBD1 TGTGCCAGCAGCGCCGGCTCAGGGGGCTGGGGGTACCAAGAGACCCAGTACTTC CASSAGSGGWGYQETQYF
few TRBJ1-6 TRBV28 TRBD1 TGTGCCAGCAGTCCTGAGAGGGGGCCAAGGAATTCACCCCTCCACTTT CASSPERGPRNSPLHF
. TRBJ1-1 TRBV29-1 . TGCAGCGTTGAGCCTAGGCTGAGACACACTGAAGCTTTCTTT CSVEPRLRHTEAFF
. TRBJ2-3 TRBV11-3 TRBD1 TGTGCCAGCAGCGATACCCGGGACAGCTATACAGATACGCAGTATTTT CASSDTRDSYTDTQYF
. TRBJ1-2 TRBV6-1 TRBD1 TGTGCCAGCAGTGAACCGGGACAGCGTAACTATGGCTACACCTTC CASSEPGQRNYGYTF
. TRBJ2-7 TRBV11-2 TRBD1 TGTGCCAGCAGCTTAGGGGACAGCCACTACGAGCAGTACTTC CASSLGDSHYEQYF
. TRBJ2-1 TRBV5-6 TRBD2 TGTGCCAGCAACCTAGCGGGAAGGTCCTACAATGAGCAGTTCTTC CASNLAGRSYNEQFF